This section outlines one T cell receptor beta chain sequence together with its context. The antigen is not known. V gave up 7 bases and J gave up 6 bases; unmatched junction bases: 8. Germline V gives CDR1 LNHDA, CDR2 SQIVND (reference sequence). The CDR3 loop spans 14 amino acids. The data were obtained in a study of T cell responses to AZD1222 COVID-19 vaccine. Study-wide findings and caveats: Clonal diversity was possibly underestimated, and the donors were mostly white British, with more females. Close to half of all spike-specific TCRs reportedly target regions of the variants that are unmutated. There were vaccine-associated CD4 TCRs across spike, dominant at 160-218 and 743-854.

Method: immunoSEQ multiplex PCR; TCRdb's copy keeps in-frame clones and lacks some. Among some 160,000 clones, under 95% were seen once, and the ten largest hold around 2.1%. The V call is TRBV19, the J call TRBJ1-2; TRBD1 matches 10 bases. This material consisted of peripheral blood, taken 28 days after the second AZD1222 dose. The clonotype was recovered from an adult who received the AZD1222 COVID-19 vaccine. CDR3 DNA: TGTGCCAGTATCCTGACAGGGGGCGGCGATGGCTACACCTTC. Protein: CASILTGGGDGYTF.